Listed below are T cell receptor beta chains from one sample, sequenced in a study of T cells in localized non-small cell lung cancer. Generated by immunoSEQ multiplex PCR, the TCRdb table keeps only in-frame clones and is missing some. This repertoire shows roughly 2,600 clones, 24% found once; its top ten account for over 10%. Source: lung tumor tissue, taken before any cancer treatment. The receptors come from a male donor at least 60 years old with stage II lung adenocarcinoma. The CDR3 runs from the conserved cysteine through the conserved F or W. D genes are given only for firm matches. For some rows the clone size is stated as once, few or many, or as a class when expanded; others skip it.

V gene	J gene	D gene	clone size	CDR3 protein	CDR3 DNA
TRBV11-3	TRBJ1-5	.	.	CASAPGGGNQPQHF	TGTGCCAGCGCCCCCGGAGGGGGTAATCAGCCCCAGCATTTT
TRBV6-8	TRBJ1-1	.	.	CASTRRTTSNTEAFF	TGTGCCAGCACACGACGGACGACATCGAACACTGAAGCTTTCTTT
TRBV9	TRBJ2-1	.	large	CASAGTPLAYNEQFF	TGTGCCAGCGCGGGGACCCCCCTTGCCTACAATGAGCAGTTCTTC
TRBV29-1	TRBJ2-7	TRBD1	large	CSSGEGQGGEQYF	TGCAGCTCCGGGGAGGGACAGGGCGGTGAGCAGTACTTC
TRBV6-8	TRBJ1-2	TRBD1	medium-sized	CASSPDRAHGYTF	TGTGCCAGCAGCCCTGACAGGGCCCATGGCTACACCTTC
TRBV30	TRBJ2-5	.	.	CAWSMGVAQETQYF	TGTGCCTGGAGTATGGGGGTCGCCCAAGAGACCCAGTACTTC
TRBV11-3	TRBJ2-3	TRBD2	few	CASSLKGLATSTDTQYF	TGTGCCAGCAGCTTAAAGGGACTAGCGACTAGCACAGATACGCAGTATTTT
TRBV11-3	TRBJ2-3	.	few	CASSLPGASFTDTQYF	TGTGCCAGCAGCTTACCCGGGGCTTCGTTCACAGATACGCAGTATTTT
TRBV11-3	TRBJ2-2	TRBD2	.	CASSFTSGGPTGELFF	TGTGCCAGCAGCTTTACTAGCGGGGGGCCGACCGGGGAGCTGTTTTTT
TRBV18	TRBJ2-5	.	few	CASSPDSNQETQYF	TGTGCCAGCTCACCTGACAGTAACCAAGAGACCCAGTACTTC
TRBV5-1	TRBJ1-6	.	.	CASSLSRRQATNSPLHF	TGCGCCAGCAGCCTGTCCCGCAGACAGGCGACTAATTCACCCCTCCACTTT
TRBV19	TRBJ1-3	.	few	CASSIGRSGNTIYF	TGTGCCAGTAGTATCGGGAGGTCTGGAAACACCATATATTTT
TRBV5-1	TRBJ1-1	.	.	CASSPVVGAVFSEAFF	TGCGCCAGCAGCCCGGTGGTGGGGGCCGTATTCTCTGAAGCTTTCTTT
TRBV11-3	TRBJ2-2	TRBD1	medium-sized	CASSGTGTANTGELFF	TGTGCCAGCAGCGGGACAGGAACGGCGAACACCGGGGAGCTGTTTTTT
TRBV28	TRBJ1-2	.	few	CASSLLSQNYGYTF	TGTGCCAGCAGTTTATTGTCTCAGAACTATGGCTACACCTTC
TRBV4-1	TRBJ1-2	.	few	CASSQEGRGNYGYTF	TGCGCCAGCAGCCAAGAAGGGAGGGGAAACTATGGCTACACCTTC
TRBV6-8	TRBJ2-2	.	medium-sized	CASSYYTGELFF	TGTGCCAGCAGTTACTACACCGGGGAGCTGTTTTTT
TRBV9	TRBJ2-7	.	medium-sized	CASGGTVGYEQYF	TGTGCCAGCGGAGGGACAGTTGGTTATGAGCAGTACTTC
TRBV18	TRBJ2-3	.	.	CASSPDYLSTDTQYF	TGTGCCAGCTCACCAGACTACCTTAGCACAGATACGCAGTATTTT
TRBV11-3	TRBJ2-1	TRBD2	few	CASSSPSGIQNNEQFF	TGTGCCAGCAGCTCCCCTAGCGGCATACAGAACAATGAGCAGTTCTTC
TRBV28	TRBJ2-3	TRBD2	.	CASSLWGGAHTDTQYF	TGTGCCAGCAGTTTATGGGGAGGGGCCCACACAGATACGCAGTATTTT
TRBV28	TRBJ1-2	.	.	CASSDAPAVGYTF	TGTGCCAGCAGCGATGCCCCTGCGGTTGGCTACACCTTC
TRBV30	TRBJ2-7	.	.	CAWSPGLGDEQYF	TGTGCCTGGAGTCCGGGACTGGGCGACGAGCAGTACTTC
TRBV28	TRBJ1-1	.	.	CASSSLGGTGLTEAFF	TGTGCCAGCAGTTCCTTGGGCGGAACAGGGCTTACTGAAGCTTTCTTT
TRBV18	TRBJ1-5	TRBD1	.	CASSPSGTGNQPQHF	TGTGCCAGCTCACCCTCCGGGACAGGCAATCAGCCCCAGCATTTT
TRBV6-8	TRBJ2-5	TRBD2	medium-sized	CASARREGPETQYF	TGTGCCAGCGCCCGGCGGGAGGGCCCAGAGACCCAGTACTTC
TRBV28	TRBJ1-6	.	.	CASSLGNQGESSYNSPLHF	TGTGCCAGCAGTTTGGGGAATCAGGGTGAGAGCTCCTATAATTCACCCCTCCACTTT
TRBV6-8	TRBJ2-7	TRBD2	.	CASSPGLAGGIGQYF	TGTGCCAGCAGCCCAGGACTAGCGGGGGGGATAGGGCAGTACTTC
TRBV5-1	TRBJ2-1	.	.	CASSPRPGANYNEQFF	TGCGCCAGCAGCCCCAGGCCAGGGGCTAACTACAATGAGCAGTTCTTC
TRBV6-7	TRBJ2-1	.	.	CASRTDLEQFF	TGTGCCAGCCGGACAGACCTAGAGCAGTTCTTC
TRBV4-1	TRBJ1-3	.	.	CASSQDWVGGAGNTIYF	TGCGCCAGCAGCCAAGACTGGGTCGGGGGCGCAGGAAACACCATATATTTT
TRBV6-8	TRBJ2-6	.	few	CASSYQGPSEANVLTF	TGTGCCAGCAGTTACCAAGGGCCCTCTGAGGCCAACGTCCTGACTTTC
TRBV7-6	TRBJ2-2	.	.	CASSLQGLVGELFF	TGTGCCAGCAGCTTACAGGGGTTAGTCGGGGAGCTGTTTTTT
TRBV6-8	TRBJ1-5	TRBD1	.	CASSEGQGGNQPQHF	TGTGCCAGCAGTGAGGGACAGGGTGGCAATCAGCCCCAGCATTTT
TRBV11-3	TRBJ1-2	TRBD1	few	CASSLWTGDGGYTF	TGTGCCAGCAGCTTGTGGACAGGGGATGGTGGCTACACCTTC
TRBV18	TRBJ2-7	TRBD2	.	CASSPQGLAGLPYEQYF	TGTGCCAGCTCACCACAGGGACTAGCGGGCCTACCCTACGAGCAGTACTTC
TRBV18	TRBJ2-1	TRBD2	.	CASSPLPSGGANEQFF	TGTGCCAGCTCACCCCTCCCTAGCGGGGGGGCTAATGAGCAGTTCTTC